This T cell receptor (beta chain) was recorded in a study of tumor and adjacent non-tumor tissue in lung cancer. Study-wide context: Each sample yielded about 4.17 million productive TCRbeta reads on average.

Notes on this clonotype: Its antigen is still unknown. The junction shows a germline mismatch at one end, possibly a read error.

From germline, CDR1 is DFQATT and CDR2 SNEGSKA (reference sequence). This CDR3 contains 14 residues. This sample's RNA came from whole unsorted tissue. The library came from three nested PCR rounds adapted from ARM-PCR protocols. Each CDR3 protein gets one entry after TCRdb re-called the multiplex PCR reads with MiXCR. The data hold 65,000 to 80,000 distinct CDR3 sequences, with less than 80% observed a single time. Study-level points and caveats: Top 100 clones took a larger repertoire share in normal lung. Tumor tissue had significantly higher TCR diversity than normal lung.

The clonotype originates from a man aged 55 to 70 with non-small cell lung cancer. Material for sequencing was lung tumor tissue. The genes are TRBV20-1 and TRBJ1-1; D gene ambiguous. CDR3 DNA: TGCAGTACTAGAGATCTTGGGTTTTACACTGATGCTTTCTTT. Protein product: CSTRDLGFYTDAFF.